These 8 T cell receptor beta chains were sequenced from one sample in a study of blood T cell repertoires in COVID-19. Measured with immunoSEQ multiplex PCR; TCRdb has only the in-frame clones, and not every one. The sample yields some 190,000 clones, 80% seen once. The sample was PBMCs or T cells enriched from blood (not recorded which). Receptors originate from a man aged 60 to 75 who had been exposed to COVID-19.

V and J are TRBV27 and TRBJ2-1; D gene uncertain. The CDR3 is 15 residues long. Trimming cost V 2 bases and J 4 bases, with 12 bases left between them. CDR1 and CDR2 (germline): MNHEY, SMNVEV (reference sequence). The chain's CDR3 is CASSLGGPFYNEQFF. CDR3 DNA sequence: TGTGCCAGCAGTTTAGGCGGCCCCTTTTACAATGAGCAGTTCTTC.

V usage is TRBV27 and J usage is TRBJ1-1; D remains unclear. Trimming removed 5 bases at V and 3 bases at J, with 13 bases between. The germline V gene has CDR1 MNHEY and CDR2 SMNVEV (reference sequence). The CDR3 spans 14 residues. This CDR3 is CASSKDWADTEAFF. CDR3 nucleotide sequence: TGTGCCAGCAGTAAGGACTGGGCGGACACTGAAGCTTTCTTT.

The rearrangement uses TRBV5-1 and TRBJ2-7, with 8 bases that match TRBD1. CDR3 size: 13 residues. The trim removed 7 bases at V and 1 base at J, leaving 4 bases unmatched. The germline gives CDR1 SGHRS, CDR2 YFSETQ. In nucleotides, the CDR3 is TGCGCCAGCGGGACAGGCGTTTCCTACGAGCAGTACTTC. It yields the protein CASGTGVSYEQYF.

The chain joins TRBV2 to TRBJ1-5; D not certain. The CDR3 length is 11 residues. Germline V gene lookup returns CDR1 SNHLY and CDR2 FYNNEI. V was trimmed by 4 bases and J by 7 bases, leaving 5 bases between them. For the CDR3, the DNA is TGTGCCAGCAGTGCGGGACAGCCCCAGCATTTT. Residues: CASSAGQPQHF.

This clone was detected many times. CDR3 residues: CASSFTGGHEQYF. For the CDR3, the DNA is TGTGCCAGCAGCTTTACAGGGGGCCACGAGCAGTACTTC. The rearrangement uses TRBV5-8 and TRBJ2-7; the match to TRBD1 covers 9 bases. The CDR3 is made up of 13 amino acids. The germline CDR1 and CDR2 sequences are SGHTS and YDEGEE. J gave up 5 bases and V 2 bases, and 2 bases lay outside the gene matches.

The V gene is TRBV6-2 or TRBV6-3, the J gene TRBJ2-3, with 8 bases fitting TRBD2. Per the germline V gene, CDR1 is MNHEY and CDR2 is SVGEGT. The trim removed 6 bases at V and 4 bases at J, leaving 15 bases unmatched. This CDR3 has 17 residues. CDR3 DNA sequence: TGTGCCAGCAGCTCCCACGAAATTAGCGGGGACTCAGATACGCAGTATTTT. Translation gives CASSSHEISGDSDTQYF.

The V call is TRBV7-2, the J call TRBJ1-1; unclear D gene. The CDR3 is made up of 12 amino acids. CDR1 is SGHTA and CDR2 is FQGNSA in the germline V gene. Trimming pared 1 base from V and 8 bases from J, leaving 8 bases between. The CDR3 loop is CASSLDTVEAFF. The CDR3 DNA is TGTGCCAGCAGCTTAGACACAGTCGAAGCTTTCTTT.

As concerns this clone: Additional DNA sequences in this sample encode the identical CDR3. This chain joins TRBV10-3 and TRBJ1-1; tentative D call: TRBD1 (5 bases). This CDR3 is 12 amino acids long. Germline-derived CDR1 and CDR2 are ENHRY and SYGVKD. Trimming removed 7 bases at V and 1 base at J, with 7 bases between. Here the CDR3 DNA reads TGTGCCATCAAAACAGGGAACACTGAAGCTTTCTTT. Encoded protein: CAIKTGNTEAFF.